Following are 18 T cell receptor beta chains from one sample sequenced in a study of T cells after yellow fever vaccination. One entry per CDR3 protein results from TCRdb running MiXCR on the 5' RACE reads. Altogether 550,000 or so distinct CDR3 sequences are present, approximately 21% being singletons, with the ten largest covering 14%. The input for sequencing was PBMCs, taken 15 days after the yellow fever booster vaccination. The receptors were gathered from a man aged 25-40 years who received the YFV17D yellow fever vaccine.

CDR3 amino acids: CASSPSREIGEQFF. CDR3 in DNA: TGTGCCAGCAGCCCTAGCAGGGAGATAGGTGAGCAGTTCTTC. The V and J genes are TRBV6-1 and TRBJ2-1, with D perhaps matching TRBD1 or TRBD2 (5 bases each). V shed 6 bases and J shed 9 bases, with 18 bases lying between them. The CDR3 consists of 14 residues. Germline V lookup: CDR1 MNHNS, CDR2 SASEGT.

The chain has TRBV7-2 and TRBJ2-1, with TRBD2 matching over 10 bases. CDR1 SGHTA and CDR2 FQGNSA come from the germline V gene. V shed 1 base and J 4 bases; nucleotides not matched to a gene: 4. This CDR3 contains 16 residues. CDR3 protein: CASSLGWTSGYNEQFF. The CDR3 coding sequence is TGTGCCAGCAGCTTAGGATGGACTAGCGGATACAATGAGCAGTTCTTC.

The chain combines TRBV5-1 with TRBJ2-1, with 9 bases identical to TRBD1. V trimming: 7 bases; J trimming: 4 bases; junction bases outside the gene matches: 12. Germline V gene data show CDR1 as SGHRS and CDR2 as YFSETQ. This CDR3 has 16 residues. The CDR3 sequence: CASHSRGTGTYNEQFF. The CDR3 DNA is TGCGCCAGCCACTCCAGAGGGACAGGGACTTACAATGAGCAGTTCTTC.

This clonotype was observed a handful of times. The chain is built from TRBV27 and TRBJ2-1; D is unresolved. The V gene lost 0 bases and the J gene lost 6 bases, with 6 bases spanning the gap. Germline V CDR1 and CDR2: MNHEY, SMNVEV (reference sequence). The CDR3 consists of 13 residues. The CDR3 here is CASSLSWGNEQFF. CDR3 DNA sequence: TGTGCCAGCAGTTTATCGTGGGGCAATGAGCAGTTCTTC.

Notes on this clonotype: One junction end disagrees with the germline gene, perhaps due to a read error. This chain links TRBV5-1 with TRBJ2-7; D not certain. Germline V lookup: CDR1 SGHRS, CDR2 YFSETQ. The CDR3 has 13 amino acids. The CDR3 is CAGSSHRHYEQYF. The CDR3 nucleotides are TGCGCCGGCAGCTCTCATCGGCACTACGAGCAGTACTTC.

This clonotype was counted only a few times. The genes are TRBV3-1 and TRBJ1-2; D is unclear. Germline CDR1 and CDR2: LGHDT and YNNKEL (reference sequence). This CDR3 has 16 amino acids. The V and J ends lost 0 bases and 0 bases respectively, with 11 bases between them. In nucleotides, the CDR3 is TGTGCCAGCAGCCAAGAGAATCAACTAGCTAACTATGGCTACACCTTC. Translated, it gives CASSQENQLANYGYTF.

The table lists this clonotype with a few counts. V gene TRBV2 combines with J gene TRBJ2-3; 10 positions agree with TRBD1. Germline V gives CDR1 SNHLY, CDR2 FYNNEI. V shed 9 bases and J 2 bases; nucleotides not matched to a gene: 17. This CDR3 is 18 amino acids long. The CDR3 sequence: CARGGRRDRGSLTDTQYF. CDR3 bases: TGTGCCAGGGGGGGACGCCGGGACAGGGGCTCCCTCACAGATACGCAGTATTTT.

The rearrangement links TRBV10-3 to TRBJ1-3, with D perhaps TRBD1 (6 bases). CDR3 length: 14 residues. Trimming took 10 bases from V and 2 from J, leaving 15 bases between them. The V gene's germline CDR1 is ENHRY and CDR2 SYGVKD. The CDR3 here is CATGPEGAGNTIYF. For the CDR3, the DNA is TGTGCCACCGGACCCGAGGGGGCTGGAAACACCATATATTTT.

This clonotype was seen repeatedly, ten times or more. The rearrangement uses TRBV7-8 and TRBJ2-3; D is ambiguous. Germline V lookup: CDR1 SGHVS, CDR2 FQNEAQ. V was pared by 0 bases and J by 7 bases, with 8 bases between. The CDR3 is made up of 13 amino acids. The CDR3 spells CASSLAIKNTQYF. CDR3 bases: TGTGCCAGCAGCTTAGCAATTAAGAATACGCAGTATTTT.

The V and J genes are TRBV9 and TRBJ2-1; D is uncertain. V was shortened by 7 bases and J by 9 bases, with 23 bases between the two germline ends. Germline V CDR1 and CDR2: SGDLS, YYNGEE. The CDR3 totals 15 residues. CDR3 DNA: TGTGCCAGCGCGGCCTTCGTCTCGCATGAGAGTGAGCAGTTCTTC. Encoded protein: CASAAFVSHESEQFF.

The chain links TRBV6-1 to TRBJ1-6; 8 positions agree with TRBD1. V lost 7 bases, J lost 12 bases, and 14 bases stayed unmatched. The CDR3 contains 15 residues. Germline V gene sequence: CDR1 MNHNS, CDR2 SASEGT. CDR3 loop: CASNGQGGDIGPLHF. The CDR3, as DNA: TGTGCCAGCAACGGACAGGGCGGGGATATAGGACCCCTCCACTTT.

V gene TRBV20-1 combines with J gene TRBJ1-5; tentative D call: TRBD1 (6 bases). V lost 6 bases, J lost 2 bases, and 14 bases lay in between. In germline, CDR1 is DFQATT, CDR2 SNEGSKA (reference sequence). This CDR3 region has 14 residues. The CDR3 protein is CSAEWGRGNQPQHF. CDR3 in DNA: TGCAGTGCCGAGTGGGGGCGAGGCAATCAGCCCCAGCATTTT.

This clonotype has only a few counts. The chain recombines TRBV6-2 or TRBV6-3 with TRBJ1-5, with 9 nucleotides matching TRBD1. J was trimmed by 5 bases and V by 6 bases; bases with no gene match: 8. The CDR3 sequence is 15 residues long. The germline gives CDR1 MNHEY, CDR2 SVGEGT. For the CDR3, the DNA is TGTGCCAGCAGCACCGGGACAGGGAAGGATCAGCCCCAGCATTTT. The encoded protein is CASSTGTGKDQPQHF.

This clonotype was observed a few times. V is TRBV12-3 or TRBV12-4 and J is TRBJ2-7; 7 nucleotides agree with TRBD2. The CDR3 contains 14 residues. The trim removed 6 bases at V and 3 bases at J, leaving 8 bases unmatched. The CDR3 loop reads CASRVAGEVYEQYF. The DNA for the CDR3 is TGTGCCAGCAGGGTGGCGGGAGAGGTCTACGAGCAGTACTTC.

This CDR3 is CSVDYGYTF. The CDR3 DNA reads TGCAGCGTTGACTATGGCTACACCTTC. This chain joins TRBV29-1 and TRBJ1-2; D gene uncertain. CDR3 length: 9 amino acids. CDR1 SQVTM and CDR2 ANQGSEA come from the germline V gene. The germline V and J ends were trimmed by 3 bases and 4 bases, with 0 bases remaining between them.

V gene TRBV28 combines with J gene TRBJ1-3, with D unresolved. The V end was cut by 6 bases, the J end by 0 bases, with 9 bases between. The CDR3 sequence is 14 residues long. Germline V gives CDR1 MDHEN, CDR2 SYDVKM. This CDR3 is CASRTDSSGNTIYF. DNA of the CDR3: TGTGCCAGCAGAACGGATTCCTCTGGAAACACCATATATTTT.

This clonotype was detected a few times. V usage is TRBV5-1 and J usage is TRBJ2-3; D is unresolved. The CDR3 covers 16 residues. V was shortened by 0 bases and J by 0 bases, with 11 bases between the two germline ends. Germline V gives CDR1 SGHRS, CDR2 YFSETQ. CDR3 sequence: CASSLAATGSTDTQYF. CDR3 nucleotide sequence: TGCGCCAGCAGCTTGGCCGCAACGGGTAGCACAGATACGCAGTATTTT.

The rearrangement links TRBV7-9 to TRBJ2-5; no reliable D call. The CDR3 is 14 residues long. Germline assignment: CDR1 SEHNR and CDR2 FQNEAQ (reference sequence). V was pared by 1 base and J by 3 bases, with 9 bases between. CDR3 DNA sequence: TGTGCCAGCAGCTTAGTCGGGCCAGAAGAGACCCAGTACTTC. As protein: CASSLVGPEETQYF.